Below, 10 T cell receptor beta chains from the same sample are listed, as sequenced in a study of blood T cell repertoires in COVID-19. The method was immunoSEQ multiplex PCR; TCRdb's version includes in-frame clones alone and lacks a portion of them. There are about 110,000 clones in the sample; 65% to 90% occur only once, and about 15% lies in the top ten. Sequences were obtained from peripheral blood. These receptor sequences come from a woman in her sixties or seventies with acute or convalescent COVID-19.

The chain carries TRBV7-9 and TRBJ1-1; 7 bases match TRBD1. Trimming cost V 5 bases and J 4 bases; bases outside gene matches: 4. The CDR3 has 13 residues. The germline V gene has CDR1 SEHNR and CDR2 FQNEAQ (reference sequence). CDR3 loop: CASSTGEGTEAFF. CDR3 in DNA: TGTGCCAGCAGCACAGGGGAAGGCACTGAAGCTTTCTTT. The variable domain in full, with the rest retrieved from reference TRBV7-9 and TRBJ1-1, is DTGVSQNPRHKITKRGQNVTFRCDPISEHNRLYWYRQTLGQGPEFLTYFQNEAQLEKSRLLSDRFSAERPKGSFSTLEIQRTEQGDSAMYLCASSTGEGTEAFFGQGTRLTVV.

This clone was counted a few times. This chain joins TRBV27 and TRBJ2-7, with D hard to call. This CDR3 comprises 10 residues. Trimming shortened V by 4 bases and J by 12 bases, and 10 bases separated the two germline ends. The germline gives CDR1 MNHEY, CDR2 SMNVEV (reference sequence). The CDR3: CASSSLDPYF. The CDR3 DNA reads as TGTGCCAGCAGTTCCCTAGATCCGTACTTC.

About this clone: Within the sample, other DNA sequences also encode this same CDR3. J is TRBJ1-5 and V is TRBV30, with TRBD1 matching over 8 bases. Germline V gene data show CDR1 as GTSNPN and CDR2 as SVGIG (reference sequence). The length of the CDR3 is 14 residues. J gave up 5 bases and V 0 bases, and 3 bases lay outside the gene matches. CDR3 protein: CAWSVLQGDQPQHF. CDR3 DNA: TGTGCCTGGAGTGTACTACAGGGGGATCAGCCCCAGCATTTT.

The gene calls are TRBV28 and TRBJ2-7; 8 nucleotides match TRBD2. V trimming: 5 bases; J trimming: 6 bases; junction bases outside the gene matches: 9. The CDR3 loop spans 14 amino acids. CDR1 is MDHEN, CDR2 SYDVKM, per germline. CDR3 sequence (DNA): TGTGCCAGCAGTGTCACGGGGGGGCTCCTCGAGCAGTACTTC. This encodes CASSVTGGLLEQYF.

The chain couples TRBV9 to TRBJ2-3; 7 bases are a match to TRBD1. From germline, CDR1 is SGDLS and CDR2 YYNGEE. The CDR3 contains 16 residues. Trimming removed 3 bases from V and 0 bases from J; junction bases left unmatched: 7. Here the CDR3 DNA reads TGTGCCAGCAGCGAGAGGACAGGAGCTAGCACAGATACGCAGTATTTT. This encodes CASSERTGASTDTQYF.

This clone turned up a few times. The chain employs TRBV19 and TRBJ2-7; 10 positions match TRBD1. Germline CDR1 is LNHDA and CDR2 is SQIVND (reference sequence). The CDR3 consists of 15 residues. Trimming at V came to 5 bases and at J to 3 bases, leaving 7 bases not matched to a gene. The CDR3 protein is CASSVPGQGRYEQYF. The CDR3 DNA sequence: TGTGCCAGTAGTGTCCCGGGACAGGGGCGCTACGAGCAGTACTTC.

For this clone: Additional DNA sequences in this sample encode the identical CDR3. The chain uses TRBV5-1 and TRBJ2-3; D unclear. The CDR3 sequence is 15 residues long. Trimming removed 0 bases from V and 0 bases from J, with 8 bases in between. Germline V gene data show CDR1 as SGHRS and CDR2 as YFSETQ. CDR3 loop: CASSLGLTSTDTQYF. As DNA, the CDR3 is TGCGCCAGCAGCTTGGGCCTGACTAGCACAGATACGCAGTATTTT.

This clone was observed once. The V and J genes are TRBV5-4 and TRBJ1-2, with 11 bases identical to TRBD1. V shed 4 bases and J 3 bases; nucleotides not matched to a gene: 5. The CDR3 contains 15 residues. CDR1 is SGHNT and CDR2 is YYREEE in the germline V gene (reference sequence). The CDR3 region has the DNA TGTGCCAGCAGCCAGTGGACAGGGGGCCACTATGGCTACACCTTC. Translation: CASSQWTGGHYGYTF.

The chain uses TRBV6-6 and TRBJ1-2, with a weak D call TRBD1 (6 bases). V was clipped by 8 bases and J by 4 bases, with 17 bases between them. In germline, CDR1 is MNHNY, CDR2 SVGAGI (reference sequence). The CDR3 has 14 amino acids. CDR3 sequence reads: CASEKQGIGYGYTF. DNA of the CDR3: TGTGCCAGCGAGAAGCAGGGGATCGGCTATGGCTACACCTTC.

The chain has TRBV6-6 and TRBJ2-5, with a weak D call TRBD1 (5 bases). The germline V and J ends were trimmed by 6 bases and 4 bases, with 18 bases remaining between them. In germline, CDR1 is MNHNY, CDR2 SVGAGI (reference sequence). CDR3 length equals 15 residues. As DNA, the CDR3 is TGTGCCAGCAGCTACCCGCGAGTAGGGGCAGAGACCCAGTACTTC. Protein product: CASSYPRVGAETQYF.